The rows below give T cell receptor beta chains drawn from one sample of a study of radiation and T cells in renal cell carcinoma. TCRdb's copy holds only in-frame clones and misses some; the assay was immunoSEQ multiplex PCR. The sample includes around 140,000 clones, 65% to 90% of them seen just once. Source: blood, taken from a patient whose treatment included radiotherapy and nephrectomy. The receptors shown here come from a woman aged 50 to 60 with renal cell carcinoma. Each CDR3 is given with its conserved first and last residue. Fields, in order: D gene, V gene, J gene, clone size, CDR3 protein, CDR3 DNA. The D gene is left open where the match is weak. Size is omitted from some rows. Given values are once, few, many or a class for expanded clones.

D: -
V: TRBV9
J: TRBJ2-1
size: -
CDR3: CASSVGSYNEQFF
DNA: TGTGCCAGCAGCGTAGGTTCCTACAATGAGCAGTTCTTC

D: TRBD2
V: TRBV14
J: TRBJ2-5
size: -
CDR3: CASSHPSLAGTKETQYF
DNA: TGTGCCAGCAGCCACCCCTCCCTAGCGGGAACTAAAGAGACCCAGTACTTC

D: -
V: TRBV7-2
J: TRBJ2-6
size: -
CDR3: CASSLGNDVLTF
DNA: TGTGCCAGCAGCTTAGGAAACGACGTCCTGACTTTC

D: -
V: TRBV21-1
J: TRBJ2-7
size: -
CDR3: CASSKGRGSHEQYF
DNA: TGTGCCAGCAGCAAAGGCAGGGGCTCACACGAGCAGTACTTC

D: -
V: TRBV10-1
J: TRBJ2-7
size: -
CDR3: CASSASRGPTYEQYF
DNA: TGCGCCAGCAGTGCTTCGCGGGGGCCGACGTACGAGCAGTACTTC

D: -
V: TRBV7-2
J: TRBJ1-1
size: -
CDR3: CASSLAPAGSIEAFF
DNA: TGTGCCAGCAGCTTAGCGCCAGCAGGAAGCATTGAAGCTTTCTTT

D: -
V: TRBV6-5
J: TRBJ2-3
size: -
CDR3: CASSYSGGSTDTQYF
DNA: TGTGCCAGCAGTTACTCAGGGGGTAGCACAGATACGCAGTATTTT

D: -
V: TRBV20-1
J: TRBJ1-1
size: -
CDR3: CSARTDEAFF
DNA: TGCAGTGCCAGGACTGACGAAGCTTTCTTT

D: TRBD1
V: TRBV10-3
J: TRBJ1-4
size: few
CDR3: CATGQGRDEKLFF
DNA: TGTGCCACCGGACAGGGGAGAGATGAAAAACTGTTTTTT

D: TRBD2
V: TRBV5-1
J: TRBJ2-7
size: -
CDR3: CASSLWTSGGNSFEQYF
DNA: TGCGCCAGCAGCTTGTGGACTAGCGGGGGAAACTCCTTCGAGCAGTACTTC

D: -
V: TRBV18
J: TRBJ1-1
size: -
CDR3: CASWALKNTEAFF
DNA: TGTGCCAGCTGGGCCCTGAAGAACACTGAAGCTTTCTTT

D: -
V: TRBV6-6
J: TRBJ1-1
size: -
CDR3: CASSSPPAEAFF
DNA: TGTGCCAGCAGTTCCCCTCCGGCTGAAGCTTTCTTT

D: -
V: TRBV7-9
J: TRBJ2-1
size: -
CDR3: CASSSYSGEENNEQFF
DNA: TGTGCCAGCAGCAGCTATTCGGGGGAGGAGAACAATGAGCAGTTCTTC

D: -
V: TRBV7-9
J: TRBJ1-5
size: -
CDR3: CASSLTSQPQHF
DNA: TGTGCCAGCAGCTTAACCAGTCAGCCCCAGCATTTT

D: -
V: TRBV11-2
J: TRBJ1-2
size: -
CDR3: CASSPRGDGYTF
DNA: TGTGCCAGCAGCCCGCGCGGGGACGGCTACACCTTC

D: -
V: TRBV7-9
J: TRBJ2-5
size: -
CDR3: CATRGAAETQYF
DNA: TGTGCCACTAGGGGGGCCGCAGAGACCCAGTACTTC

D: -
V: TRBV15
J: TRBJ2-5
size: -
CDR3: CATSRGGEQETQYF
DNA: TGTGCCACCAGCAGAGGCGGTGAGCAAGAGACCCAGTACTTC

D: TRBD1
V: TRBV9
J: TRBJ2-7
size: -
CDR3: CASGVQGADLQYF
DNA: TGTGCCAGCGGGGTGCAGGGGGCCGATTTGCAGTACTTC

D: -
V: TRBV7-2
J: TRBJ2-5
size: -
CDR3: CASSYKAEEGETQYF
DNA: TGTGCCAGCAGCTACAAAGCGGAGGAGGGAGAGACCCAGTACTTC

D: TRBD1
V: TRBV28
J: TRBJ1-2
size: -
CDR3: CASSTRQGRYGYTF
DNA: TGTGCCAGCAGTACCAGACAGGGAAGGTATGGCTACACCTTC

D: -
V: TRBV9
J: TRBJ2-3
size: few
CDR3: CASSGGDSTDTQYF
DNA: TGTGCCAGCAGCGGCGGGGATAGCACAGATACGCAGTATTTT

D: -
V: TRBV4-3
J: TRBJ1-2
size: -
CDR3: CASSQDSRDYGYTF
DNA: TGCGCCAGCAGCCAAGATTCCAGGGACTATGGCTACACCTTC

D: -
V: TRBV9
J: TRBJ2-2
size: -
CDR3: CASSPRTGLVGELFF
DNA: TGTGCCAGCAGCCCACGAACAGGGTTGGTCGGGGAGCTGTTTTTT

D: TRBD2
V: TRBV7-2
J: TRBJ2-7
size: once
CDR3: CASSSTGTSGYEQYF
DNA: TGTGCCAGCAGCTCCACCGGGACTAGCGGGTACGAGCAGTACTTC

D: -
V: TRBV6-5
J: TRBJ1-5
size: -
CDR3: CASSSTGSGGQPQHF
DNA: TGTGCCAGCAGTTCTACAGGCTCGGGGGGACAGCCCCAGCATTTT

D: -
V: TRBV9
J: TRBJ2-6
size: once
CDR3: CASSVGASPPGANVLTF
DNA: TGTGCCAGCAGCGTAGGGGCGAGCCCCCCGGGGGCCAACGTCCTGACTTTC

D: -
V: TRBV30
J: TRBJ2-6
size: -
CDR3: CARTTGSGANVLTF
DNA: TGTGCCCGAACTACAGGGTCTGGGGCCAACGTCCTGACTTTC

D: -
V: TRBV2
J: TRBJ2-7
size: -
CDR3: CASSEALRSSGLYEQYF
DNA: TGTGCCAGCAGTGAAGCGCTTAGGTCCAGTGGACTCTACGAGCAGTACTTC

D: TRBD1
V: TRBV7-2
J: TRBJ2-3
size: -
CDR3: CASSADRGDTQYF
DNA: TGTGCCAGCAGCGCCGACAGGGGAGATACGCAGTATTTT

D: TRBD1
V: TRBV5-1
J: TRBJ2-7
size: -
CDR3: CASSLGQGNYEQYF
DNA: TGCGCCAGCAGTTTGGGACAGGGAAATTACGAGCAGTACTTC

D: -
V: TRBV10-3
J: TRBJ2-2
size: -
CDR3: CAISEDPVDGELFF
DNA: TGTGCCATCAGTGAAGATCCGGTCGACGGGGAGCTGTTTTTT

D: -
V: TRBV6-5
J: TRBJ2-4
size: -
CDR3: CASSYSLGDHSYF
DNA: TGTGCCAGCAGTTACTCTCTGGGGGATCATTCGTACTTC

D: -
V: TRBV7-2
J: TRBJ2-5
size: -
CDR3: CASSLAGFEETQYF
DNA: TGTGCCAGCAGCTTAGCGGGGTTCGAAGAGACCCAGTACTTC

D: TRBD1
V: TRBV6-4
J: TRBJ2-7
size: -
CDR3: CASRNRDSSYEQYF
DNA: TGTGCCTCACGAAACCGGGACAGTTCCTACGAGCAGTACTTC

D: -
V: TRBV7-8
J: TRBJ2-7
size: -
CDR3: CASSLESRESSYEQYF
DNA: TGTGCCAGCAGCTTAGAAAGCAGGGAAAGTTCCTACGAGCAGTACTTC

D: TRBD1
V: TRBV5-1
J: TRBJ1-2
size: -
CDR3: CASSLGQGYFGYGYTF
DNA: TGCGCCAGCAGCTTGGGACAGGGCTATTTTGGCTATGGCTACACCTTC

D: -
V: TRBV9
J: TRBJ1-1
size: -
CDR3: CASSIEGRAATEAFF
DNA: TGTGCCAGCAGCATAGAGGGCAGGGCAGCTACTGAAGCTTTCTTT

D: -
V: TRBV6-5
J: TRBJ1-2
size: -
CDR3: CASTRGGDGYTF
DNA: TGTGCCAGCACTAGAGGGGGGGATGGCTACACCTTC

D: TRBD1
V: TRBV5-1
J: TRBJ1-5
size: few
CDR3: CASSEGTDNQPQHF
DNA: TGCGCCAGCAGCGAAGGGACAGACAATCAGCCCCAGCATTTT

D: -
V: TRBV4-2
J: TRBJ1-3
size: -
CDR3: CASSQVPPGRNTIYF
DNA: TGTGCCAGCAGCCAAGTCCCGCCCGGGCGTAACACCATATATTTT

D: -
V: TRBV7-6
J: TRBJ1-1
size: -
CDR3: CASSLSINTEAFF
DNA: TGTGCCAGCAGCTTAAGCATTAACACTGAAGCTTTCTTT

D: -
V: TRBV18
J: TRBJ2-5
size: -
CDR3: CASSPPGRTQETQYF
DNA: TGTGCCAGCTCACCACCGGGACGGACACAAGAGACCCAGTACTTC

D: TRBD1
V: TRBV5-5
J: TRBJ2-7
size: -
CDR3: CASMGQGAGEQYF
DNA: TGTGCCAGCATGGGACAGGGGGCGGGGGAGCAGTACTTC